This T cell receptor (beta chain) was sequenced in a study of blood T cell repertoires in COVID-19. TCRdb's copy holds only in-frame clones and misses some; the assay was immunoSEQ multiplex PCR. The data hold 54,000 or so clones, with over 75% observed a single time. V gave up 0 bases and J gave up 6 bases; unmatched junction bases: 5. CDR1 is SGHTA, CDR2 FQGTGA, per germline. This CDR3 contains 16 residues. This chain connects TRBV7-3 to TRBJ2-1; 10 nucleotides align to TRBD2. The sequence came from a woman over 75 with acute or convalescent COVID-19. The specimen was peripheral blood. Written as DNA, the CDR3 is TGTGCCAGCAGCTTAACGATAGCGGGAGGATCCAATGAGCAGTTCTTC. Protein sequence: CASSLTIAGGSNEQFF.